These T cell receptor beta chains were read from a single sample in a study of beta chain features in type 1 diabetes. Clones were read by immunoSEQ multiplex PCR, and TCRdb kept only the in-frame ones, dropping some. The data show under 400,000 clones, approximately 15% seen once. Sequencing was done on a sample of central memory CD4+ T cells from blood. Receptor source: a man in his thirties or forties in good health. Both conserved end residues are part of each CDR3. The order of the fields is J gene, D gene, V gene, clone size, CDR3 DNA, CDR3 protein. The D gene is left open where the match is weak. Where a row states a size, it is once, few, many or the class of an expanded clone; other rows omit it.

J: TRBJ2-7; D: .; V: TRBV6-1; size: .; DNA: TGTGCCAGCAGAACAGGGTTGGGCTCCTACGAGCAGTACTTC; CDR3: CASRTGLGSYEQYF
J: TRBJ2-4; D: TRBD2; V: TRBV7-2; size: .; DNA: TGTGCCAGCAGTAGCGGGGGGAAGGAAAACATTCAGTACTTC; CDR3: CASSSGGKENIQYF
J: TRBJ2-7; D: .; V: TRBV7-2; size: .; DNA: TGTGCCAGCAGCTTAAACCGGGACTACGAGCAGTACTTC; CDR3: CASSLNRDYEQYF
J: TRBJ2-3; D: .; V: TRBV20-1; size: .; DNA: TGCAGTGCTAGAGTAGTAGATACGCAGTATTTT; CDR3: CSARVVDTQYF
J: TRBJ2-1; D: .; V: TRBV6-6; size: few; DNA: TGTGCCAGCAGTAAATCACTTTACAATGAGCAGTTCTTC; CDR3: CASSKSLYNEQFF
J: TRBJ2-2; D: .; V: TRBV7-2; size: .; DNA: TGTGCCAGCAGCTTTCTAGGCCTTCCCGGATCCGGGGAGCTGTTTTTT; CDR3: CASSFLGLPGSGELFF
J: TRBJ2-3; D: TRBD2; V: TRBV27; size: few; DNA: TGTGCCAGCAGTCTCCGACTAGCGGGGGGTACGCAGTATTTT; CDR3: CASSLRLAGGTQYF
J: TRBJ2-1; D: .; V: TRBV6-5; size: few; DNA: TGTGCCAGCAGTGCCTCAGGGTCCTACAATGAGCAGTTCTTC; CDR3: CASSASGSYNEQFF
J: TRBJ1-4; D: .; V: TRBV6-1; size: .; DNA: TGTGCCAGCAGTTCACAGCGAACTAATGAAAAACTGTTTTTT; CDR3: CASSSQRTNEKLFF
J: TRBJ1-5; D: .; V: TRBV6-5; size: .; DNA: TGTGCCAGCAGTCCGACTTACAGGGGCAATCAGCCCCAGCATTTT; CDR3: CASSPTYRGNQPQHF